Described below is a single T cell receptor (beta chain) sequence and its context. What antigen it recognizes has not been identified. The CDR3 spans 16 residues, from the cysteine through the phenylalanine. No DNA sequence was recorded. CDR1 and CDR2 were assigned from the germline V gene as SGHDN and FVKESK. This specimen comes from a study of CXCR3-negative and CXCR3-positive naive CD8 T cells (dated by TCRdb to between 2018 and 2021). A note on the overall study: In total, 110 million to 150 million TRB reads were obtained, corresponding to roughly 1.5 +/- 0.3 million reads per library. Diversity and physicochemical repertoire analyses were performed on about ten donors pooled from two independent experiments. Naive subsets from a handful of donors and memory cells from 3 donors were included in the TRBV-TRBJ cluster analysis.

TCRdb lists the instrument as NextSeq 550. The Human TCR Profiling Kit (MiLaboratory) was used to prepare UMI-labeled 5' RACE TRB cDNA libraries. cDNA synthesis used the entire amount of extracted RNA, and PCR amplification then used the entire amount of cDNA produced. Libraries were prepared in parallel with an identical number of PCR cycles. Processing in the source paper ran as follows. With a minimum of two reads required per UMI, MIGEC and MiXCR pulled out about 50,000 +/- 10,000 unique UMI-labeled TRB cDNA molecules from each library. On average, each library contained 40,000 +/- 10,000 functional in-frame TRB CDR3 nucleotide clonotypes without stop codons. After each sample was downsampled to 5000 UMI-labeled TRB molecules, VDJtools was used to calculate diversity metrics such as normalized Shannon-Wiener and Chao1. For the central five CDR3 residues, VDJtools calculated physicochemical properties weighted by clonotype size, namely interaction energy, strength, volume and Kidera factor 4. TCRdb reprocessed the public reads and reports one entry per CDR3 protein sequence, without DNA. Clone size and V and J calls follow TCRdb, not the original study. The sample table holds around 88,000 distinct CDR3 sequences. Less than 1.1% of the sample is held by the ten biggest clonotypes.

The paper's findings and limits, for the study overall: TRBV-TRBJ usage was similar between naive CXCR3-negative and CXCR3-positive cells from the same donor, while memory cells showed distinct patterns. CXCR3 expression partially decreased after cryopreservation, so most assays used freshly isolated PBMCs. TRB CDR3s from CXCR3-positive naive cells showed higher hydrophobicity (lower Kidera factor 4), lower energy, and higher strength and volume indices than CXCR3-negative naive cells. Comparably high repertoire diversity was found in both naive subsets, whereas much lower repertoire diversity was found in memory CD8+ T cells. Because surface CD5, which is linked to self-reactivity in mice, was comparable between the naive subsets, TCR interaction strength was also inferred from the physicochemical properties of TRB CDR3s.

Each CD8+ T cell subset was flow-sorted in triplicate, and approximately 280,000 cells per subset were placed directly into RLT lysis buffer. To exclude memory contaminants, naive CD8+ T cells were stringently defined as CD45RO-CCR7+CD27+CD95-. Peripheral blood mononuclear cells were isolated from buffy coats using standard density gradient centrifugation. Naive CXCR3-negative and CXCR3-positive CD8+ T cells were flow-sorted using a FACSAria III. Total RNA was extracted from sorted cells using an RNeasy Mini Kit. The sample consisted of naive CXCR3+ CD8+ T cells from blood. What the cell subset or site label conveys for this sample: CD45RO-CCR7+CD27+CD95- naive CD8+ T cells expressing CXCR3 (TNR3+). The receptor chain draws on TRBV14 and TRBJ2-2; no DNA is available, so the TRBD1 call from TCRdb remains unchecked. This TCR derives from a human donor in good health. Some clones in this sample may be carry-over from other donors' samples. CDR3 reads: CASSKRGADWTGELFF.